This TCR beta chain stems from a study of Ad26.COV2.S vaccination and SARS-CoV-2 variants. Across the study: Among those in the COV1001 Ad26.COV2.S trial arm was the donor. Recipients of Ad26.COV2.S got it intramuscularly, once or twice 56 days apart.

Study results and limitations: Vaccine recipients surpassed placebo recipients in spike-specific TCR breadth.

Germline V CDR1 and CDR2: SGHTA, FQGNSA. The CDR3 extends over 16 amino acids. V was pared by 5 bases and J by 7 bases, with 13 bases of the junction left unmatched. Sequencing used immunoSEQ multiplex PCR; TCRdb keeps in-frame clones, though not all of them. The table has more than 300,000 clones, approximately 86% seen once. Treatment meaning: 19 received Ad26.COV2.S at low or high dose, single or two shots; five or six received placebo; per-sample allocation not given. On day 63 after the first injection, vaccine and placebo recipients gave samples. As concerns this clone: Its antigen is still unknown.

This chain uses TRBV7-2 with TRBJ2-5, with TRBD1 identical over 10 bases. This clonotype originated in a person aged 18-65 years who received the Ad26.COV2.S COVID-19 vaccine or a placebo. The sequencing here drew on peripheral blood, taken in a trial of Ad26.COV2.S vaccine versus placebo. The CDR3 region is CASSPEAGQGTLTQYF. The CDR3 DNA reads TGTGCCAGCAGCCCCGAGGCGGGACAGGGGACGTTGACCCAGTACTTC. Complete variable domain (other parts from reference TRBV7-2 and TRBJ2-5): GAGVSQSPSNKVTEKGKDVELRCDPISGHTALYWYRQSLGQGLEFLIYFQGNSAPDKSGLPSDRFSAERTGGSVSTLTIQRTQQEDSAVYLCASSPEAGQGTLTQYFGPGTRLLVL.